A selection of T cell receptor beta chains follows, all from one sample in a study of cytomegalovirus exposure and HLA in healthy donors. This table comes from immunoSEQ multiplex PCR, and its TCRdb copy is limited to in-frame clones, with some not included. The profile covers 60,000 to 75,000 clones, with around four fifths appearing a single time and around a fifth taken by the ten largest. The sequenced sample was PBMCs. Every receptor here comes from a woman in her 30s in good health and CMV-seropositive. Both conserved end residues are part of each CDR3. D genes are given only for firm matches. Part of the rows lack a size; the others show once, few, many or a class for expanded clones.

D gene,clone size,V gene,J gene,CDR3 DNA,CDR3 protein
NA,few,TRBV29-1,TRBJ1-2,TGCAGCGTTGAGAGGGCCCTTACCCCCCAGTCGGAGGGCTACACCTTC,CSVERALTPQSEGYTF
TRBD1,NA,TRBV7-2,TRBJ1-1,TGTGCCAGCAGCTTACAAACAGGGGCTGGGGCTGAAGCTTTCTTT,CASSLQTGAGAEAFF
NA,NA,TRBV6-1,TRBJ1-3,TGTGCCAGCACCGAATGGGGGCCCGGAAACACCATATATTTT,CASTEWGPGNTIYF
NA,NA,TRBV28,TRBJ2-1,TGTGCCAGCAGTCGTTTGGGGGCTAAGAAGTTCTTC,CASSRLGAKKFF
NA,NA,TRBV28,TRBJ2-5,TGTGCCAGCAATCTGGCCGGGGGTAGCGAGGGAGAGACCCAGTACTTC,CASNLAGGSEGETQYF
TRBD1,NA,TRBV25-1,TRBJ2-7,TGTGCCAGCACCCGAGTTGGGGACAGGGGAAGCGACGAGCAGTACTTC,CASTRVGDRGSDEQYF
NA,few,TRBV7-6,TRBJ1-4,TGTGCCAGCAGCTTAGGTGGGCGGGGACTTAATGAAAAACTGTTTTTT,CASSLGGRGLNEKLFF
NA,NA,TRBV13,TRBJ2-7,TGTGCCAGCAGCGGGTTCTCAGGAGGGACCAGGGAGCAGTACTTC,CASSGFSGGTREQYF
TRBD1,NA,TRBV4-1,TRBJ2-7,TGCGCCAGCAGCCAAGCCCCGGGACAGGAGCTAAAAGCGCAGTACTTC,CASSQAPGQELKAQYF
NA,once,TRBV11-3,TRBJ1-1,TGTGCCAGCAGCACATCACAGAACACTGAAGCTTTCTTT,CASSTSQNTEAFF
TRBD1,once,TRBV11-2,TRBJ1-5,TGTGCCAGCAGCCCCTACCCGGGACAGGGCCAGTACAATCAGCCCCAGCATTTT,CASSPYPGQGQYNQPQHF
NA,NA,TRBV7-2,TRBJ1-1,TGTGCCAGCAGCTTAGGGCCTTCTAACACTGAAGCTTTCTTT,CASSLGPSNTEAFF
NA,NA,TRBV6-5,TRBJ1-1,TGTGCCAGCAACCCCCCCGGGTTGCCGAAGGCTGAAGCTTTCTTT,CASNPPGLPKAEAFF
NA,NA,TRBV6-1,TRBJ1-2,TGTGCCAGCAGTATGACGGGAGACTATGGCTACACCTTC,CASSMTGDYGYTF
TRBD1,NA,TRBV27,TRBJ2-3,TGTGCCAGCAGCCTGACAGGGGCGACAGATACGCAGTATTTT,CASSLTGATDTQYF
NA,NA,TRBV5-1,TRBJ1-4,TGCGCCAGCAGCTTGGGTCGGGGGGGTAATGAAAAACTGTTTTTT,CASSLGRGGNEKLFF
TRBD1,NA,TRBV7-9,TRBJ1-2,TGTGCCAGCAGCCGGGACAGGTACTATGGCTACACCTTC,CASSRDRYYGYTF
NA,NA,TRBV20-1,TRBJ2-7,TGCAGTGCTAGTAGGAGTTACGAGCAGTACTTC,CSASRSYEQYF
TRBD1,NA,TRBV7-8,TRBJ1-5,TGTGCCAGCAGCCACATCCCATTGCCACAGGGGAATCAGCCCCAGCATTTT,CASSHIPLPQGNQPQHF
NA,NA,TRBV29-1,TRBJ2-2,TGCAGCGTTGAACGGGGATACACCGGGGAGCTGTTTTTT,CSVERGYTGELFF
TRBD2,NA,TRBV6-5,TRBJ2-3,TGTGCCAGCAGTTACCTTAGCGGGAGAAGCACAGATACGCAGTATTTT,CASSYLSGRSTDTQYF
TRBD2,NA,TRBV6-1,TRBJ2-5,TGTGCCAGCAGTTGGGGACTAGCGGGAGAGACCCAGTACTTC,CASSWGLAGETQYF
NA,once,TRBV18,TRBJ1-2,TGTGCCAGCTCACCATCCGAGGTCCGACTATATGGCTACACCTTC,CASSPSEVRLYGYTF
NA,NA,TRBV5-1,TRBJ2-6,TGCGCCAGCAGCCATGGACAGTTCATCTCTGGGGCCAACGTCCTGACTTTC,CASSHGQFISGANVLTF
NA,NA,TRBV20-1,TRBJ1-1,TGCAGTGCTCCGAACTTGCGTGAAGCTTTCTTT,CSAPNLREAFF
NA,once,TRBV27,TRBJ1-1,TGTGCCAGCAGTCGGGAAGGGAACACTGAAGCTTTCTTT,CASSREGNTEAFF
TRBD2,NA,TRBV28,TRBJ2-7,TGTGCCAGCAACTCGGCCGAACTAGCGGGAGGGAGGGAGCAGTACTTC,CASNSAELAGGREQYF
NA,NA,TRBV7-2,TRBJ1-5,TGTGCCAGCAGCTTAAATAGGAGGAGTAGCAATCAGCCCCAGCATTTT,CASSLNRRSSNQPQHF
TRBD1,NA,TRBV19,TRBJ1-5,TGTGCCAGTAGTATGTTGGCAGGGGGTCAGCCCCAGCATTTT,CASSMLAGGQPQHF
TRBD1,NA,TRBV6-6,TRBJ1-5,TGTGCCAGCAGGACCGGACAGGGGGAAAGCAATCAGCCCCAGCATTTT,CASRTGQGESNQPQHF
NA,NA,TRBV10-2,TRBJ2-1,TGCGCCAGCAGTGAGGGAGGAAGGGAGCAGTTCTTC,CASSEGGREQFF
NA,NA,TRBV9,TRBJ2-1,TGTGCCAGCAGCTACCGACTCGGGGACAACAATGAGCAGTTCTTC,CASSYRLGDNNEQFF
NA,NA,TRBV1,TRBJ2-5,TGCACCAGCAGCGCCGTCGAGTACCAAGAGACCCAGTACTTC,CTSSAVEYQETQYF